The T cell receptor beta chain described here comes from a study of control samples from healthy donors and cancer patients (TCRdb year 2020). CDR1 and CDR2 are read off the germline V gene (reference sequence) as SGHKS and YYEKEE. V gives up 4 bases and J gives up 0 bases, and the segment between their germline ends measures 11 bases. The cysteine opens and the phenylalanine closes a CDR3 of 15 amino acids. The sequence is cut down to CDR3 DNA, 45 bases in frame from base 1. About this clone: The specificity of this receptor is unknown. One base away there is no much larger clone; base qualities are not given.

Library preparation was by the immunoSEQ multiplex PCR assay. TCRdb re-hosts the immuneACCESS table, in-frame sequences only. Its copies lack some clones; in the studies checked, an unresolved V gene accounts for under half of them, and the cause for the rest is not known. Recorded for this sample are about 96,000 clones; 85% to 95% of them occurred a single time. 8% of the sample comes from the top ten. The sequence links TRBV5-5 to TRBJ1-5; the D gene is unclear. Sequenced input: blood. This TCR was sampled from a man aged 18 to 29 in good health. The DNA sequence is TGTGCCAGCAGCCCTCCGGGCGATAGCAATCAGCCCCAGCATTTT. Translated, it gives CASSPPGDSNQPQHF.